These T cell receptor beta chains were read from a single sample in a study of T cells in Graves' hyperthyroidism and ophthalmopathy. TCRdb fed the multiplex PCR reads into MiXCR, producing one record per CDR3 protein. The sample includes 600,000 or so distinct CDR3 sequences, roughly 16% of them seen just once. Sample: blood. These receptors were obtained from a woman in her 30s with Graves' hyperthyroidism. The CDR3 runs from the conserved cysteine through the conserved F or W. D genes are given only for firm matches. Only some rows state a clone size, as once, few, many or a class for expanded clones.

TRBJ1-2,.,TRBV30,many,TGTGCCTGGACTCATCGCCAAGGACGAGGGTATAACTATGGCTACACCTTC,CAWTHRQGRGYNYGYTF
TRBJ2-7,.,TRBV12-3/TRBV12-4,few,TGTGCCAGCAGCTATGAGGGTAGATACGAGCAGTACTTC,CASSYEGRYEQYF
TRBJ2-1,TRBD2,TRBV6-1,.,TGTGCCAGCACCTGGACTAGCGCATACAATGAGCAGTTCTTC,CASTWTSAYNEQFF
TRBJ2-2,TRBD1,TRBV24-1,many,TGTGCCACCAGTGATTTGGGGACAGGGCCGAACACCGGGGAGCTGTTTTTT,CATSDLGTGPNTGELFF
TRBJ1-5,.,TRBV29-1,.,TGCAGCGTTAGCCTCGATAGAACTCAGCCCCAGCATTTT,CSVSLDRTQPQHF
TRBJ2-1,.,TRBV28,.,TGTGCCAGCAGTTTATCCTCTAGCCCCGCTCCCAATGAGCAGTTCTTC,CASSLSSSPAPNEQFF
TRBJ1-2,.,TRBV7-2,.,TGTGCCAGCAGCTTGATGCGGACCGGGGGCTACACCTTC,CASSLMRTGGYTF
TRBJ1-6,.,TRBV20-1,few,TGCAGTGCTAGAGATTCAACAGGGTTTAGTTCACCCCTCCACTTT,CSARDSTGFSSPLHF
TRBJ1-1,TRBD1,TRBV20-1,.,TGCAGTGCTAGAGACCCCGGGACAGGGCAGCTCCTCTTT,CSARDPGTGQLLF
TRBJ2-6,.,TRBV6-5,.,TGTGCCGGCAGCTACTCGACCTCTGGGGCCAACGTCCTGACTTTC,CAGSYSTSGANVLTF
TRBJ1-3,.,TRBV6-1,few,TGTGCCAGCAGGCTCGTACAGGCCTCTGGAAACACCATATATTTT,CASRLVQASGNTIYF
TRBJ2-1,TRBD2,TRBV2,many,TGTGCCAGCAGTCCACTACTAGCGGACAATGAGCAGTTCTTC,CASSPLLADNEQFF
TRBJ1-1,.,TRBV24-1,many,TGTGCCACCAGTGATCGGTACCGTAGTACTGAAGCTTTCTTT,CATSDRYRSTEAFF
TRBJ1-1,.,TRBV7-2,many,TGTGCCAGCAGCTTAGACAGCATGAACACTGAAGCTTTCTTT,CASSLDSMNTEAFF
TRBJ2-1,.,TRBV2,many,TGTGCCAGCACAGACAATGAGCAGTTCTTC,CASTDNEQFF
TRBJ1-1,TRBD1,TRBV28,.,TGTGCCAGCAGTTTAGTCAGGGGGCGGGTAGCTTTCTTT,CASSLVRGRVAFF
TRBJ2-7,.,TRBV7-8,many,TGTGCCAGCAGCTCCTCCCCCGGGACACCTCTCTACGAGCAGTACTTC,CASSSSPGTPLYEQYF
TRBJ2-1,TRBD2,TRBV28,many,TGTGCCAGCAGTGTGACTAGCGGGGGCTCCTACAATGAGCAGTTCTTC,CASSVTSGGSYNEQFF
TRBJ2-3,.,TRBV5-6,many,TGTGCCAGCAGCCTGGCCGGGACACCCTACACAGATACGCAGTATTTT,CASSLAGTPYTDTQYF
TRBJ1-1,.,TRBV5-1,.,TGCGCCAGCAGCAAGCAGGGTGAAGCTTTCTTT,CASSKQGEAFF
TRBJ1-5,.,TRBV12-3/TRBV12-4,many,TGTGCCTCCGCAGGGACTTATAGCAATCAGCCCCAGCATTTT,CASAGTYSNQPQHF
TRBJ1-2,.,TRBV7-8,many,TGTGCCAGCAGCTTCGGGGGCCAACTGTACTACACCTTC,CASSFGGQLYYTF
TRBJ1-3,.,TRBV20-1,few,TGCAGTGCTAGGGGGGGCAGCTCTGGAAACACCATATATTTT,CSARGGSSGNTIYF
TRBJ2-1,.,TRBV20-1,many,TGCAGTGCTTGGGACCTACACAATGAGCAGTTCTTC,CSAWDLHNEQFF
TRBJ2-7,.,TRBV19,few,TGTGCCAGTAGTATAGTAACAACCGGGGCGATCGGAGACGAGCAGTACTTC,CASSIVTTGAIGDEQYF
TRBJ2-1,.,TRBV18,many,TGTGCCAGCTCACCAGGGACTTCTCACAATGAGCAGTTCTTC,CASSPGTSHNEQFF
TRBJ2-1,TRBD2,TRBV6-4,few,TGTGCCAGCAGTGAGACTAGCGGGAGAGGCGATGAGCAGTTCTTC,CASSETSGRGDEQFF
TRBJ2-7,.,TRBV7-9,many,TGTGCCAGCAGTTACACGGATCGCTCCTACGAGCAGTACTTC,CASSYTDRSYEQYF
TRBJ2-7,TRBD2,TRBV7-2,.,TGTGCCAGCAGCTGGGATTCGACTAGCGGGAGTTCTTACGAGCAGTACTTC,CASSWDSTSGSSYEQYF
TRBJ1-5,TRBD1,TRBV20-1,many,TGCAGTGCTAGACCGGGACAGGGGCCTCAGCCCCAGCATTTT,CSARPGQGPQPQHF
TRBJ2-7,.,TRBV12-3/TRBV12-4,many,TGTGCCAGCAGTTTATCAGTTATATCGTCCGAGCAGTACTTC,CASSLSVISSEQYF
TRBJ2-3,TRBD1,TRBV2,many,TGTGCCGAGCGACAGGGATCGGGAGATACGCAGTATTTT,CAERQGSGDTQYF
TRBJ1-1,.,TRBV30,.,TGTGCCTGGAGTGTACAAGGGTCGGGGCTGGCTTTCTTT,CAWSVQGSGLAFF
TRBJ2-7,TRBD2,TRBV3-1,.,TGTGCCAGCAGCCAAGCCGGGGGGACCGACTACGAGCAGTACTTC,CASSQAGGTDYEQYF
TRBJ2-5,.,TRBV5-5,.,TGTGCCAGCAGCTTGGCCCAGGGGAGTTTCCAAGAGACCCAGTACTTC,CASSLAQGSFQETQYF
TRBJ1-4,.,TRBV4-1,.,TGCGCCAGCAGCCCAGAACGGGGGAGAACTAATGAAAAACTGTTTTTT,CASSPERGRTNEKLFF
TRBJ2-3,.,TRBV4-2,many,TGTGCCAGCAGCCAAGATCCCCAGGGTCCAGATACGCAGTATTTT,CASSQDPQGPDTQYF
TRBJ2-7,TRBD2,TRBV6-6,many,TGTGCCAGCAGTTACGGTAGCGGGAGGGCCAGGACCTACGAGCAGTACTTC,CASSYGSGRARTYEQYF
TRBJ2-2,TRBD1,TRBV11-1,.,TGCGCCAGCAGCGCACCGGGACAGGGGGCCGGGGAGCTGTTTTTT,CASSAPGQGAGELFF
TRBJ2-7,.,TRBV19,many,TGTGCCAGTAGTATCGCGGCAGTCAGCTCCTACGAGCAGTACTTC,CASSIAAVSSYEQYF
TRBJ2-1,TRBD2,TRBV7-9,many,TGTGCCAGCAGCCTCGTAACTAGCGGGAGGGCCTATGAGCAGTTCTTC,CASSLVTSGRAYEQFF
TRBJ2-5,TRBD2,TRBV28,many,TGTGCCATCCTCGGGGGGTACGGGGAGACCCAGTACTTC,CAILGGYGETQYF
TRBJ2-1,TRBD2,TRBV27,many,TGTGCCAGCAGCTCTAGCGGGTTATACAATGAGCAGTTCTTC,CASSSSGLYNEQFF
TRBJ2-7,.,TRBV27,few,TGTGCCAACCTGGGGACCCCCTACGAGCAGTACTTC,CANLGTPYEQYF
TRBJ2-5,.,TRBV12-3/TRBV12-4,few,TGTGCCAGCAGTTTTTTTGTGTCCGGGGGAGGAGAGACCCAGTACTTC,CASSFFVSGGGETQYF
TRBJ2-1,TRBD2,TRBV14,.,TGTGCCAGCAGCCAAGGAAGCCTTCGTGGAAAAGCGGGAGGTAAAAAGGATGAGCAGTTCTTC,CASSQGSLRGKAGGKKDEQFF
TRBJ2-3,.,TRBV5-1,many,TGCGCCAGCAGCTTGGAAAGGTACACAGATACGCAGTATTTT,CASSLERYTDTQYF
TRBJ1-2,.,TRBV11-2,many,TGTGCCAGCAGCTTTATTGCATCCCGAGTCTATGGCTACACCTTC,CASSFIASRVYGYTF
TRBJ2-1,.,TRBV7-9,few,TGTGCCAGCAGCTTAGAAGAGGGGCCCGGCAATGAGCAGTTCTTC,CASSLEEGPGNEQFF
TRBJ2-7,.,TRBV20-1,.,TGCAGTGCTAGTTTTGGTGGGGCCGAATCCTACGAGCAGTACTTC,CSASFGGAESYEQYF
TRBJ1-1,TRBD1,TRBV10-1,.,TGCGCCAGCAGTGAGTCGACGATAAGGGACAGGGGTCGTGCTTTCTTT,CASSESTIRDRGRAFF
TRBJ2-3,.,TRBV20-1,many,TGCAGTGCTGGGCCCCGCCCCGGGGATACGCAGTATTTT,CSAGPRPGDTQYF
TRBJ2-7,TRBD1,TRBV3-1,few,TGTGCCAGCAGCCAAGCCACAGGGGGTACCTACGAGCAGTACTTC,CASSQATGGTYEQYF
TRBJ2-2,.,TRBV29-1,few,TGCAGCGTTGAGGGGCGAGTCCCCGGGGAGCTGTTTTTT,CSVEGRVPGELFF
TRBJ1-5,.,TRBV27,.,TGTGCCAGCAGTTCCACAGGGTACAATCAGCCCCAGCATTTT,CASSSTGYNQPQHF